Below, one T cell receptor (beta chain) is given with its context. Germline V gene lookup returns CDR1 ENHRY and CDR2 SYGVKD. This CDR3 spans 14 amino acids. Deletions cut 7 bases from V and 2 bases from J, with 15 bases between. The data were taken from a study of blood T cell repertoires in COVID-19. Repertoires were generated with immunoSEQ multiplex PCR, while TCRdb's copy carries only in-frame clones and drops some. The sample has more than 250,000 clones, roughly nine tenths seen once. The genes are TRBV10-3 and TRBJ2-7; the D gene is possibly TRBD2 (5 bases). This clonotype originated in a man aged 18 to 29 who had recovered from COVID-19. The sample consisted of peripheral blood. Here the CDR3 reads CAIKGQDSTYEQYF. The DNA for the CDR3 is TGTGCCATCAAGGGTCAGGACTCAACCTACGAGCAGTACTTC.